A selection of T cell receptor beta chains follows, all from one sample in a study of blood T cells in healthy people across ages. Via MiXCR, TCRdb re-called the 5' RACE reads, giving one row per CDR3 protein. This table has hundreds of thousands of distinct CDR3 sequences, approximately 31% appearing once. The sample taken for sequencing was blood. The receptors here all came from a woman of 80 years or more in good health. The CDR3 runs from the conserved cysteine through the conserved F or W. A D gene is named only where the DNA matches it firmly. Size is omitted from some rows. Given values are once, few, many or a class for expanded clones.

CDR3: CASSSLQYQETQYF; DNA: TGTGCCAGCAGCTCTCTCCAGTACCAAGAGACCCAGTACTTC; D: NA; J: TRBJ2-5; V: TRBV21-1; size: NA
CDR3: CASRRRGPDTQYF; DNA: TGTGCCAGCAGGCGGAGGGGCCCAGATACGCAGTATTTT; D: NA; J: TRBJ2-3; V: TRBV6-1; size: NA
CDR3: CASSQDGTYEQYF; DNA: TGCGCCAGCAGCCAAGATGGGACCTACGAGCAGTACTTC; D: NA; J: TRBJ2-7; V: TRBV4-3; size: few
CDR3: CASSPGQTGEQYF; DNA: TGTGCCAGCAGTCCCGGACAGACGGGGGAGCAGTACTTC; D: NA; J: TRBJ2-7; V: TRBV27; size: many
CDR3: CASSLSLGELFF; DNA: TGCGCCAGCAGCTTGTCCCTCGGGGAGCTGTTTTTT; D: NA; J: TRBJ2-2; V: TRBV5-1; size: few
CDR3: CSAIPNRGRDEAFF; DNA: TGCAGTGCTATTCCGAACAGGGGGCGCGATGAAGCTTTCTTT; D: TRBD1; J: TRBJ1-1; V: TRBV20-1; size: few
CDR3: CASTAQGLEQYF; DNA: TGTGCCAGCACAGCACAGGGGCTCGAGCAGTACTTC; D: TRBD1; J: TRBJ2-7; V: TRBV6-6; size: many
CDR3: CASSRQVTSYEQYF; DNA: TGTGCCAGCAGCCGACAGGTTACGTCCTACGAGCAGTACTTC; D: NA; J: TRBJ2-7; V: TRBV11-1; size: many
CDR3: CATSVLLGNSPLHF; DNA: TGTGCCACCAGCGTTCTACTAGGGAATTCACCCCTCCACTTT; D: NA; J: TRBJ1-6; V: TRBV15; size: NA
CDR3: CASNVGLSTDTQYF; DNA: TGTGCCAGCAATGTGGGACTCAGCACAGATACGCAGTATTTT; D: NA; J: TRBJ2-3; V: TRBV12-3/TRBV12-4; size: NA
CDR3: CASRGNSYNSPLHF; DNA: TGTGCCAGCAGGGGGAACTCCTATAATTCACCCCTCCACTTT; D: NA; J: TRBJ1-6; V: TRBV27; size: few
CDR3: CASSSGQAYNQPQHF; DNA: TGTGCCAGTAGTAGTGGACAGGCCTACAATCAGCCCCAGCATTTT; D: TRBD1; J: TRBJ1-5; V: TRBV19; size: NA
CDR3: CASSTSGTARSSYEQYF; DNA: TGTGCCAGCAGTACCTCCGGGACCGCTAGAAGCTCCTACGAGCAGTACTTC; D: NA; J: TRBJ2-7; V: TRBV28; size: many
CDR3: CATSVRGRGEQYF; DNA: TGTGCCACCAGTGTACGGGGCCGCGGGGAGCAGTACTTC; D: NA; J: TRBJ2-5; V: TRBV24-1; size: NA
CDR3: CASSFLVTEAFF; DNA: TGTGCCAGCAGCTTTTTGGTCACTGAAGCTTTCTTT; D: NA; J: TRBJ1-1; V: TRBV5-6; size: many
CDR3: CSLGKDYNEQFF; DNA: TGCAGTTTGGGCAAGGACTACAATGAGCAGTTCTTC; D: NA; J: TRBJ2-1; V: TRBV20-1; size: many
CDR3: CASSPLDRNQPQHF; DNA: TGTGCCAGCAGCCCCCTGGATCGCAATCAGCCCCAGCATTTT; D: NA; J: TRBJ1-5; V: TRBV7-6; size: many